Below are 21 T cell receptor beta chains sequenced from a single sample in a study of blood T cell repertoires in COVID-19. The table came from immunoSEQ multiplex PCR; TCRdb's copy has only in-frame clones and leaves some out. Of some 200,000 clones in the sample, 80% to 85% were seen once. The sample taken for sequencing was peripheral blood. The receptors shown here come from a woman of 80 years or more with COVID-19, enrolled during active disease.

This clone was seen once. The chain employs TRBV10-2 and TRBJ1-3, with D tentatively TRBD1 (5 bases). The ends were cut back, 4 bases at V and 0 bases at J, with 7 bases in the middle. Germline CDR1 is WSHSY and CDR2 is SAAADI. The CDR3 is made up of 14 amino acids. The DNA for the CDR3 is TGCGCCAGCAGTGCTGGACACTCTGGAAACACCATATATTTT. Amino acids: CASSAGHSGNTIYF.

The chain couples TRBV2 to TRBJ2-3; 7 bases are a match to TRBD2. With V trimmed by 4 bases and J by 5 bases, 6 bases remained unmatched. Per the germline V gene, CDR1 is SNHLY and CDR2 is FYNNEI. CDR3 length: 14 residues. CDR3 protein: CASSVRLAEDTQYF. The CDR3 DNA reads as TGTGCCAGCAGTGTGCGTCTAGCGGAAGATACGCAGTATTTT.

The chain employs TRBV5-1 and TRBJ1-6, with TRBD1 matching over 9 bases. V was pared by 1 base and J by 11 bases, with 19 bases of the junction left unmatched. Per germline, CDR1 SGHRS and CDR2 YFSETQ. This CDR3 spans 19 amino acids. The CDR3 coding sequence is TGCGCCAGCAGCTTGCACTTAATGGCGCCGGGACAGGGTCAAACACCCCTCCACTTT. This sequence encodes CASSLHLMAPGQGQTPLHF. Together with reference TRBV5-1 and TRBJ1-6, the CDR3 gives the full variable domain: KAGVTQTPRYLIKTRGQQVTLSCSPISGHRSVSWYQQTPGQGLQFLFEYFSETQRNKGNFPGRFSGRQFSNSRSEMNVSTLELGDSALYLCASSLHLMAPGQGQTPLHFGNGTRLTVT.

The J gene is TRBJ1-5, the V gene TRBV6-1, with D possibly TRBD1 on 6 matching bases. The CDR3 length is 20 residues. V lost 1 base and J 0 bases, leaving 22 bases between the germline ends. Germline CDR1 is MNHNS and CDR2 is SASEGT. The DNA of the CDR3 is TGTGCCAGCAGTGAAGAGCTTCCGGGACACCTAGCTGATAGCAATCAGCCCCAGCATTTT. Its translation: CASSEELPGHLADSNQPQHF.

The rearrangement links TRBV6-2 or TRBV6-3 to TRBJ2-2; TRBD1 matches at 12 bases. This CDR3 has 17 amino acids. The germline gives CDR1 MNHEY, CDR2 SVGEGT. J gave up 7 bases and V 5 bases, and 11 bases lay outside the gene matches. CDR3 in DNA: TGTGCCAGCAGTCTGCTACCGGGACAGGGGGCTAGCGGGGAGCTGTTTTTT. Protein: CASSLLPGQGASGELFF.

This clone was counted once. Other DNA sequences from this sample encode an identical CDR3 as well. The rearrangement joins TRBV19 to TRBJ1-2; D gene ambiguous. The ends were cut back, 1 base at V and 5 bases at J, with 8 bases in the middle. The CDR3 sequence is 13 residues long. Per germline, CDR1 LNHDA and CDR2 SQIVND (reference sequence). The CDR3 sequence is CASSIGRGYGYTF. In nucleotides, the CDR3 is TGTGCCAGTAGTATAGGAAGAGGGTATGGCTACACCTTC.

This chain uses TRBV24-1 with TRBJ2-1; the match to TRBD2 covers 8 bases. From germline, CDR1 is KGHDR and CDR2 SFDVKD. CDR3 size: 17 residues. Losses at the gene ends were 5 bases for V and 0 bases for J; bases not matched to a gene: 8. The CDR3 loop is CATSGGAGGPSYNEQFF. CDR3 DNA: TGTGCCACCAGTGGGGGGGCGGGGGGCCCCTCCTACAATGAGCAGTTCTTC.

The chain joins TRBV19 to TRBJ1-5; D not resolved. Trimming removed 4 bases from V and 5 bases from J, with 6 bases in between. Germline lookup yields CDR1 LNHDA and CDR2 SQIVND (reference sequence). This CDR3 contains 12 residues. The CDR3 bases are TGTGCCAGTAGTAGCGGGTATCAGCCCCAGCATTTT. Residues: CASSSGYQPQHF.

The chain combines TRBV6-5 with TRBJ1-2; perhaps TRBD1 as D (5 bases). CDR3 size: 14 residues. Trimming removed 7 bases from V and 4 bases from J, with 16 bases in between. The germline CDR1 and CDR2 sequences are MNHEY and SVGAGI. This CDR3 reads CASKFNRNSYGYTF. The CDR3 bases are TGTGCCAGCAAGTTCAACAGGAACTCCTATGGCTACACCTTC.

The J gene is TRBJ2-3, the V gene TRBV7-2, with 7 bases aligning to TRBD2. The germline CDR1 and CDR2 sequences are SGHTA and FQGNSA. V lost 1 base to trimming and J lost 2 bases; unmatched junction nucleotides: 3. The CDR3 runs 15 residues. The CDR3 protein is CASSLEAGVTDTQYF. CDR3 nucleotide sequence: TGTGCCAGCAGCTTAGAGGCGGGGGTCACAGATACGCAGTATTTT.

The chain recombines TRBV24-1 with TRBJ1-1; 8 nucleotides align to TRBD1. The V gene's germline CDR1 is KGHDR and CDR2 SFDVKD. The CDR3 contains 15 residues. V lost 3 bases and J lost 5; bases outside the gene matches: 7. The CDR3: CATSDNQGARTEAFF. Written as DNA, the CDR3 is TGTGCCACCAGTGATAACCAGGGGGCGCGAACTGAAGCTTTCTTT.

This clone was counted a single time. The V and J genes are TRBV9 and TRBJ2-1, with TRBD2 identical over 9 bases. The trim removed 2 bases at V and 3 bases at J, leaving 3 bases unmatched. The CDR3 is 15 amino acids. Germline lookup yields CDR1 SGDLS and CDR2 YYNGEE. CDR3 nucleotides: TGTGCCAGCAGCGTTAGCGGGGGTGGCTACAATGAGCAGTTCTTC. Its protein product is CASSVSGGGYNEQFF.

The V and J genes are TRBV28 and TRBJ2-7; a weak D match, TRBD1 (6 bases). Germline V gene lookup returns CDR1 MDHEN and CDR2 SYDVKM. CDR3 length: 13 amino acids. V dropped 5 bases and J dropped 6 bases, with 14 bases sitting between them. The CDR3: CASSLDRYGEQYV. CDR3 nucleotides: TGTGCCAGCAGTCTGGACAGATACGGCGAGCAGTACGTC.

On this clone: The same CDR3 can be traced to other DNA sequences in this sample. The J gene is TRBJ1-5, the V gene TRBV28; D gene ambiguous. The germline V gene encodes CDR1 MDHEN and CDR2 SYDVKM. The CDR3 length is 14 residues. V was pared by 1 base and J by 0 bases, with 4 bases between. The CDR3 sequence is CASSLSYSNQPQHF. Written as DNA, the CDR3 is TGTGCCAGCAGTTTATCCTATAGCAATCAGCCCCAGCATTTT.

The chain combines TRBV7-3 with TRBJ2-1, with 8 bases matching TRBD2. Trimming at V came to 4 bases and at J to 0 bases, leaving 2 bases not matched to a gene. CDR1 and CDR2 (germline): SGHTA, FQGTGA. This CDR3 is 15 amino acids long. The CDR3 reads CASSSRGGSYNEQFF. The CDR3 DNA sequence: TGTGCCAGCAGCTCCCGGGGGGGCTCCTACAATGAGCAGTTCTTC.

This clone was seen a handful of times. This sequence joins TRBV30 and TRBJ1-5; D uncertain. The V and J ends lost 0 bases and 9 bases respectively, with 9 bases between them. Germline V lookup: CDR1 GTSNPN, CDR2 SVGIG (reference sequence). The CDR3 spans 12 residues. This chain's CDR3 is CAWSVLEGPQHF. The CDR3 bases are TGTGCCTGGAGTGTACTGGAGGGGCCCCAGCATTTT. Supplemented by reference TRBV30 and TRBJ1-5, the full variable domain reads SQTIHQWPATLVQPVGSPLSLECTVEGTSNPNLYWYRQAAGRGLQLLFYSVGIGQISSEVPQNLSASRPQDRQFILSSKKLLLSDSGFYLCAWSVLEGPQHFGDGTRLSIL.

CDR3 amino acids: CSVEDRGTEAFF. The DNA for the CDR3 is TGCAGCGTTGAGGACAGGGGCACTGAAGCTTTCTTT. This chain links TRBV29-1 with TRBJ1-1; 9 bases align to TRBD1. The CDR3 spans 12 residues. CDR1 is SQVTM, CDR2 ANQGSEA, per germline. V dropped 3 bases and J dropped 4; count of bases not matched to a gene: 0.

The chain uses TRBV9 and TRBJ2-3, with D possibly TRBD2 on 6 matching bases. The CDR3 totals 15 residues. Germline CDR1 SGDLS, CDR2 YYNGEE. The V gene lost 3 bases and the J gene lost 0 bases, with 11 bases spanning the gap. CDR3 in amino acids: CASSAGDFSTDTQYF. CDR3 sequence (DNA): TGTGCCAGCAGCGCTGGGGACTTCAGCACAGATACGCAGTATTTT.

CDR3 protein: CASSHPGLGGYEQYF. Written as DNA, the CDR3 is TGCGCCAGCAGCCACCCGGGACTAGGCGGTTACGAGCAGTACTTC. The V call is TRBV4-1, the J call TRBJ2-7; 8 bases fit TRBD2. V was pared by 3 bases and J by 4 bases, with 8 bases of the junction left unmatched. Germline CDR1 is MGHRA and CDR2 is YSYEKL. The CDR3 is 15 residues long.

The V and J genes are TRBV7-6 and TRBJ1-1; no definite D call. This CDR3 has 13 residues. Trimming removed 6 bases at V and 3 bases at J, with 11 bases between. Germline CDR1 is SGHVS and CDR2 is FNYEAQ. This chain's CDR3 is CASREGLYTEAFF. The CDR3 nucleotides read TGTGCCAGCAGGGAGGGATTGTACACTGAAGCTTTCTTT.

This clone has a single count. V is TRBV30 and J is TRBJ1-6; D may be TRBD1 (5 bases). V lost 1 base to trimming and J lost 6 bases, with 7 bases between them. Germline CDR1 reads GTSNPN; CDR2 reads SVGIG (reference sequence). There are 13 residues in the CDR3. The CDR3 DNA reads TGTGCCTGGAGTGACAGGCTTAATTCACCCCTCCACTTT. Translated: CAWSDRLNSPLHF.